The 18 T cell receptor beta chains below all came from one sample that was sequenced in a study of blood T cell repertoires in COVID-19. Assay: immunoSEQ multiplex PCR; the TCRdb copy retains only in-frame clones and omits some. The repertoire holds 90,000 to 100,000 clones, with 87% as singletons. The sequenced sample consisted of peripheral blood. The origin of the receptors is a human donor in a cohort sampled during active COVID-19.

The chain joins TRBV4-2 to TRBJ2-7, with 11 bases fitting TRBD2. J lost 3 bases, V lost 4 bases, and 5 bases had no gene match. This CDR3 comprises 15 residues. From germline, CDR1 is LGHNA and CDR2 YNFKEQ. The CDR3 DNA reads TGTGCCAGCAGCCCACTAGCGGGGGAGAACTACGAGCAGTACTTC. Amino acid sequence: CASSPLAGENYEQYF.

The chain uses TRBV4-1 and TRBJ1-2; 7 nucleotides match TRBD1. After removal of 1 base from V and 5 bases from J, the junction contained 22 bases not matched to a gene. Germline CDR1 and CDR2: MGHRA and YSYEKL. The CDR3 length is 20 residues. This chain's CDR3 is CASSQALKHGMEGAGYGYTF. The CDR3 DNA reads as TGCGCCAGCAGCCAAGCCTTAAAACACGGGATGGAGGGGGCAGGTTATGGCTACACCTTC.

The rearrangement joins TRBV30 to TRBJ1-1; a weak D match, TRBD1 (5 bases). The CDR3 is 13 residues long. CDR1 and CDR2 (germline): GTSNPN, SVGIG (reference sequence). Trimming took 0 bases from V and 0 from J, leaving 5 bases between them. The CDR3 is CAWSVGVNTEAFF. For the CDR3, the DNA is TGTGCCTGGAGTGTAGGGGTGAACACTGAAGCTTTCTTT.

CDR3 in DNA: TGTGCCAGCAGCCCCCGGGCGCAGGGGGACACTGAAGCTTTCTTT. It translates to CASSPRAQGDTEAFF. The chain uses TRBV5-4 and TRBJ1-1; 7 bases match TRBD1. CDR3 length: 15 residues. The germline V gene has CDR1 SGHNT and CDR2 YYREEE (reference sequence). The ends lost 4 bases at V and 3 bases at J; junction bases unmatched: 9.

This chain joins TRBV10-3 and TRBJ2-5; 10 positions match TRBD1. This CDR3 has 16 residues. Germline V gene sequence: CDR1 ENHRY, CDR2 SYGVKD. With V trimmed by 0 bases and J by 5 bases, 6 bases remained unmatched. CDR3 coding DNA: TGTGCCATCAGTGAGTCGGGACAGGGGTGGGATGAGACCCAGTACTTC. Protein sequence: CAISESGQGWDETQYF.

This sequence joins TRBV5-1 and TRBJ2-5; possibly TRBD2 for D (6 bases). CDR3 size: 15 residues. Germline-derived CDR1 and CDR2 are SGHRS and YFSETQ. Trimming cost V 0 bases and J 4 bases, with 13 bases left between them. The CDR3 protein is CASSLAGGDRETQYF. In nucleotides, the CDR3 is TGCGCCAGCAGCTTGGCCGGGGGAGATCGAGAGACCCAGTACTTC.

The V gene is TRBV11-2, the J gene TRBJ1-2; no clear D gene. Germline CDR1 reads SGHAT; CDR2 reads FQNNGV. Trimming cost V 3 bases and J 8 bases, with 10 bases left between them. CDR3 length: 12 residues. The CDR3 loop reads CASSFLEYGYTF. DNA of the CDR3: TGTGCCAGCAGCTTCTTGGAGTACGGCTACACCTTC.

CDR3 in DNA: TGTGCCACCAGCAGGGAAAGGAAACGGGGACCCCAGCATTTT. This encodes CATSRERKRGPQHF. The rearrangement links TRBV15 to TRBJ1-5; D call uncertain. Trimming cost V 3 bases and J 10 bases, with 16 bases left between them. This CDR3 spans 14 amino acids. CDR1 and CDR2 (germline): LNHNV, YYDKDF (reference sequence). Variable domain in full (rest from reference TRBV15 and TRBJ1-5): DAMVIQNPRYQVTQFGKPVTLSCSQTLNHNVMYWYQQKSSQAPKLLFHYYDKDFNNEADTPDNFQSRRPNTSFCFLDIRSPGLGDTAMYLCATSRERKRGPQHFGDGTRLSIL.

For the CDR3, the DNA is TGCGCCAGCAGCTTAGGTTGGGCAGCGAACACCGGGGAGCTGTTTTTT. It translates to CASSLGWAANTGELFF. The chain recombines TRBV5-1 with TRBJ2-2; no definite D call. The CDR3 contains 16 residues. Trimming pared 2 bases from V and 0 bases from J, leaving 11 bases between. Germline V lookup: CDR1 SGHRS, CDR2 YFSETQ.

This chain links TRBV6-2 or TRBV6-3 with TRBJ1-4; no firm D call. Trimming took 2 bases from V and 4 from J, leaving 11 bases between them. The CDR3 length is 15 residues. From germline, CDR1 is MNHEY and CDR2 SVGEGT. CDR3 protein: CASSYRGRRNEKLFF. CDR3 sequence (DNA): TGTGCCAGCAGTTACCGTGGCAGGCGTAATGAAAAACTGTTTTTT.

The rearrangement uses TRBV21-1 and TRBJ2-7; the DNA was not compared with TRBD1, the D call given in the table. TRBV21-1 is designated a pseudogene. The CDR3 has 19 amino acids. CDR3: CASSKASNDGGQGVYEQYF. DNA for the CDR3: TGTGCCAGCAGCAAAGCTTCGAATGATGGGGGACAGGGGGTCTACGAGCAGTACTTC.

This sequence joins TRBV7-2 and TRBJ1-2, with 12 nucleotides matching TRBD1. This CDR3 has 15 amino acids. The V segment lost 1 base and the J segment 5 bases; nucleotides outside the gene matches: 2. Germline CDR1 and CDR2: SGHTA and FQGNSA. The CDR3 DNA reads TGTGCCAGCAGCTTAGGGGACAGGGGGCCGTATGGCTACACCTTC. Residues: CASSLGDRGPYGYTF. Supplemented by reference TRBV7-2 and TRBJ1-2, the full variable domain reads GAGVSQSPSNKVTEKGKDVELRCDPISGHTALYWYRQSLGQGLEFLIYFQGNSAPDKSGLPSDRFSAERTGGSVSTLTIQRTQQEDSAVYLCASSLGDRGPYGYTFGSGTRLTVV.

The V and J genes are TRBV5-1 and TRBJ1-1; D is perhaps TRBD1 (6 bases). CDR3 length equals 16 residues. With 0 bases removed from V and 1 base from J, the gap between germline ends came to 13 bases. Germline V gives CDR1 SGHRS, CDR2 YFSETQ. The CDR3 DNA reads as TGCGCCAGCAGCTTGGGCAGGGGTGCGTCGAACACTGAAGCTTTCTTT. This sequence encodes CASSLGRGASNTEAFF.

This clone was seen only once. The rearrangement links TRBV11-2 to TRBJ2-1; TRBD2 aligns across 14 bases. J was trimmed by 6 bases and V by 4 bases; bases with no gene match: 2. This CDR3 spans 15 amino acids. Germline V CDR1 and CDR2: SGHAT, FQNNGV. The CDR3 here is CASSYGTSGGNEQFF. CDR3 nucleotides: TGTGCCAGCAGCTACGGGACTAGCGGGGGCAATGAGCAGTTCTTC.

The chain couples TRBV6-5 to TRBJ2-2, with D possibly TRBD2 on 5 matching bases. Germline V gene sequence: CDR1 MNHEY, CDR2 SVGAGI. CDR3 length: 15 residues. Trimming stripped 2 bases from V and 2 bases from J, with 9 bases between. The CDR3 nucleotides read TGTGCCAGCAGTTACCGACTATACAACACCGGGGAGCTGTTTTTT. Its translation is CASSYRLYNTGELFF.

The gene calls are TRBV6-2 or TRBV6-3 and TRBJ2-7; 7 bases line up with TRBD1. J gave up 3 bases and V 2 bases, and 19 bases lay outside the gene matches. CDR3 length: 19 amino acids. From germline, CDR1 is MNHEY and CDR2 SVGEGT. The CDR3 spells CASSYKASVLGTAFYEQYF. CDR3 DNA sequence: TGTGCCAGCAGTTACAAGGCAAGCGTGCTGGGGACAGCCTTCTACGAGCAGTACTTC.

The genes are TRBV4-1 and TRBJ2-5, with D tentatively TRBD1 (5 bases). Germline V lookup: CDR1 MGHRA, CDR2 YSYEKL. V was cut by 1 base and J by 2 bases, with 14 bases left in between. The CDR3 consists of 16 residues. The CDR3 protein is CASSQGRGGTQETQYF. The CDR3 DNA sequence: TGCGCCAGCAGCCAAGGAAGGGGCGGAACTCAAGAGACCCAGTACTTC.

The V and J genes are TRBV30 and TRBJ1-2; D unresolved. Looked up from germline, CDR1 is GTSNPN and CDR2 is SVGIG (reference sequence). The CDR3 loop spans 15 amino acids. Between the trimmed V and J ends, which lost 5 bases and 4 bases, there was a span of 20 bases. The CDR3 nucleotides are TGTGCCTGGGGCGACTTTAGCGGTTTGGGCTATGGCTACACCTTC. Translated, it gives CAWGDFSGLGYGYTF.